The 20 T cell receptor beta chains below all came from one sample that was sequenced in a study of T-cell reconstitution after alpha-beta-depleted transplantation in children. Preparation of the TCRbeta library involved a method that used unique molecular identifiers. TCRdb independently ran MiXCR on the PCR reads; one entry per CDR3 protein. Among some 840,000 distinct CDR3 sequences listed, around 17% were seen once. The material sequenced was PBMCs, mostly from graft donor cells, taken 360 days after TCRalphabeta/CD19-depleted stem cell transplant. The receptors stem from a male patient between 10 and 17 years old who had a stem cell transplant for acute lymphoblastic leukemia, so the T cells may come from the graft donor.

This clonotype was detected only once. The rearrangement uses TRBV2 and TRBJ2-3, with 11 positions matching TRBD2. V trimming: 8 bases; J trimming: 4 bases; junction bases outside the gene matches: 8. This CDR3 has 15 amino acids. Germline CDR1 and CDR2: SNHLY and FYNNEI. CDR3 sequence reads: CASCKTSGVSDTQYF. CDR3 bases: TGTGCCAGCTGTAAGACTAGCGGGGTTTCAGATACGCAGTATTTT.

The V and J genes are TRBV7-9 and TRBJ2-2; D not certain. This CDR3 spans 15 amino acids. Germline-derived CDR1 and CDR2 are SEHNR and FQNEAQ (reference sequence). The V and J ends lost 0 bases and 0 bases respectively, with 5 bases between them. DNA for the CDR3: TGTGCCAGCAGCTTAGCGGAGACGAACACCGGGGAGCTGTTTTTT. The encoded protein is CASSLAETNTGELFF.

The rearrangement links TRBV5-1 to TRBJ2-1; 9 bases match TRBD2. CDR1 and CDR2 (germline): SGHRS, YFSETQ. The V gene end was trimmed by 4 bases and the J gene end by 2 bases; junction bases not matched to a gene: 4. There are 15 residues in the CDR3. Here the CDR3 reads CASSGGLAAYNEQFF. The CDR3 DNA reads TGCGCCAGCAGCGGGGGACTAGCAGCCTACAATGAGCAGTTCTTC.

In nucleotides, the CDR3 is TGTGCCAGCAGTGACGACAGAGCAGCTAACTATGGCTACACCTTC. This sequence encodes CASSDDRAANYGYTF. The chain recombines TRBV25-1 with TRBJ1-2, with D possibly matching TRBD1 (5 bases). The CDR3 is 15 amino acids. Trimming shortened V by 3 bases and J by 0 bases, and 11 bases separated the two germline ends. Germline CDR1 and CDR2: MGHDK and SYGVNS.

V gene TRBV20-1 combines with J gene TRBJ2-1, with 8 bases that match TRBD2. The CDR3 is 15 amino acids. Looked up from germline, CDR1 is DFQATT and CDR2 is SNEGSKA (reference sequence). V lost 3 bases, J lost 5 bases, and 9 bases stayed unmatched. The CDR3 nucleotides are TGCAGTGCTAGGGACGCAGGGACTAGTCACAATGAGCAGTTCTTC. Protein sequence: CSARDAGTSHNEQFF.

The CDR3 is CASSLGWGSNTEAFF. The CDR3 DNA is TGTGCCAGCAGCTTAGGGTGGGGGTCTAACACTGAAGCTTTCTTT. The rearrangement uses TRBV7-8 and TRBJ1-1; tentative D call: TRBD1 (5 bases). In germline, CDR1 is SGHVS, CDR2 FQNEAQ. Trimming pared 1 base from V and 2 bases from J, leaving 11 bases between. This CDR3 is built from 15 residues.

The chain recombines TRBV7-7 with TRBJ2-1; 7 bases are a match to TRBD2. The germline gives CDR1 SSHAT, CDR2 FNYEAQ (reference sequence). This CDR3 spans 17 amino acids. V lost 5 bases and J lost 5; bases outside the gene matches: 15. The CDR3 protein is CASSPGRRESRHNEQFF. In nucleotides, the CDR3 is TGTGCCAGCAGCCCCGGAAGGCGGGAGTCGAGGCACAATGAGCAGTTCTTC.

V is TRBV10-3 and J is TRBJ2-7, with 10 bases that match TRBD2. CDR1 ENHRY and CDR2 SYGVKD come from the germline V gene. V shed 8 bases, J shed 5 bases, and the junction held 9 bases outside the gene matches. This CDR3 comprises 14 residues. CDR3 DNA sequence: TGTGCCATCTCTATTTTAGCGGGAGGCCACGAGCAGTACTTC. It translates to CAISILAGGHEQYF.

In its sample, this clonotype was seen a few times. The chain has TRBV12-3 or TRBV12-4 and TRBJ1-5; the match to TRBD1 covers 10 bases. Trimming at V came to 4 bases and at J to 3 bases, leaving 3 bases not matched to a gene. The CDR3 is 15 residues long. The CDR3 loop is CASSSTGGLNQPQHF. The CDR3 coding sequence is TGTGCCAGCAGTTCGACAGGGGGCCTCAATCAGCCCCAGCATTTT.

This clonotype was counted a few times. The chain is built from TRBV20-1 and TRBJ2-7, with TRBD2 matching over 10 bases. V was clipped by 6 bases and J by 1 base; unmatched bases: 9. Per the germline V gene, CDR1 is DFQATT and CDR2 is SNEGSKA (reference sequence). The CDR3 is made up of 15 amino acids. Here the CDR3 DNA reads TGCAGTGCCCGAACTAGCGGGACCGGTTCCTACGAGCAGTACTTC. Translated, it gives CSARTSGTGSYEQYF.

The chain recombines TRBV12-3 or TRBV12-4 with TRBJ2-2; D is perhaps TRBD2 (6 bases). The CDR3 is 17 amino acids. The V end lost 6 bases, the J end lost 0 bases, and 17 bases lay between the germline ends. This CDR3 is CASSPSIGLPNTGELFF. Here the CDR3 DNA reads TGTGCCAGCAGCCCGTCCATCGGACTACCGAACACCGGGGAGCTGTTTTTT.

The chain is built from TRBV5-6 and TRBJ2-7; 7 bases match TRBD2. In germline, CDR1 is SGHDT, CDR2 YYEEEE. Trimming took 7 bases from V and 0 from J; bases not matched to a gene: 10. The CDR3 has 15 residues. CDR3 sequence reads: CASGLAGPSSYEQYF. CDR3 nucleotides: TGTGCCAGCGGATTAGCGGGTCCTAGCTCCTACGAGCAGTACTTC.

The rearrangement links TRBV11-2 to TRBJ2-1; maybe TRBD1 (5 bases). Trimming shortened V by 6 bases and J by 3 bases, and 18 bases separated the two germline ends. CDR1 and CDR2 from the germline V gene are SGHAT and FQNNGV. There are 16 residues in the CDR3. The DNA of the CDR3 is TGTGCCAGCAGGCCGCAAGGGGCTAGTTTCTACAATGAGCAGTTCTTC. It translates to CASRPQGASFYNEQFF.

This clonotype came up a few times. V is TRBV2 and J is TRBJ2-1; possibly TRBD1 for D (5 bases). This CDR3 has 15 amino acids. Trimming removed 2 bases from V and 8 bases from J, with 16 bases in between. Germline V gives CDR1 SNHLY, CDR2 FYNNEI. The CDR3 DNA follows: TGTGCCAGCAGTGAATTAGCTCCCATAGGGGATGAGCAGTTCTTC. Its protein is CASSELAPIGDEQFF.

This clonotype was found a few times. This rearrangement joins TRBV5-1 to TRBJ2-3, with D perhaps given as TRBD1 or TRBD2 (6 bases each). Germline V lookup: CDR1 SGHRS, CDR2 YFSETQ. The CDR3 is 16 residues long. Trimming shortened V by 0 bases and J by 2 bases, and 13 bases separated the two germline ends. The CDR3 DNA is TGCGCCAGCAGCTTGGACATGGCGGGACACACAGATACGCAGTATTTT. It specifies CASSLDMAGHTDTQYF. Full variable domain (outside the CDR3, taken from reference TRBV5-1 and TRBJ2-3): KAGVTQTPRYLIKTRGQQVTLSCSPISGHRSVSWYQQTPGQGLQFLFEYFSETQRNKGNFPGRFSGRQFSNSRSEMNVSTLELGDSALYLCASSLDMAGHTDTQYFGPGTRLTVL.

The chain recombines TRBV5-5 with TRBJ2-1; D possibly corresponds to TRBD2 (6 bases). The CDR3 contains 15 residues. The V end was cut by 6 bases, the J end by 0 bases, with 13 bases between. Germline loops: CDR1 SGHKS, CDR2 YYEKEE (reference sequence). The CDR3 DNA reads TGTGCCAGCAAGGGAACGCGGGACTCCTACAATGAGCAGTTCTTC. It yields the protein CASKGTRDSYNEQFF.

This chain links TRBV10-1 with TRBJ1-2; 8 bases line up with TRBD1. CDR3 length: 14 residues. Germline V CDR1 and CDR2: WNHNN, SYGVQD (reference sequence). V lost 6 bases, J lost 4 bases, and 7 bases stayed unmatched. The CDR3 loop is CASSRDRSSYGYTF. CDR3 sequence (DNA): TGCGCCAGCAGCCGGGACAGGTCGAGCTATGGCTACACCTTC.

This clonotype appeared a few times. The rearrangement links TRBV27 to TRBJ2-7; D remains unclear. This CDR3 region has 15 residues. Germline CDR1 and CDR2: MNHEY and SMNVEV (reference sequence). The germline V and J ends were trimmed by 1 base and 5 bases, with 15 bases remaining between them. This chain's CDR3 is CASSLLVPDGHEQYF. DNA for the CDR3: TGTGCCAGCAGTTTATTGGTTCCCGATGGCCACGAGCAGTACTTC.

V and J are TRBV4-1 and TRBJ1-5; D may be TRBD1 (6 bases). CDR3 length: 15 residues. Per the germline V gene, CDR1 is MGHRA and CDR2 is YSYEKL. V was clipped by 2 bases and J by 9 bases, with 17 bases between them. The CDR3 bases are TGCGCCAGCAGCCAACTTATCACAGGGAGCTCGCCCCAGCATTTT. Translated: CASSQLITGSSPQHF.

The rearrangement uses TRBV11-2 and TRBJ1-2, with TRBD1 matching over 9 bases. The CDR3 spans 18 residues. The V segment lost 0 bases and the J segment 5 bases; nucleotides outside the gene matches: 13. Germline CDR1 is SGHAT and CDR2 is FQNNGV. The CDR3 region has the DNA TGTGCCAGCAGCTTAGACCCCGGGACAGGGAGGCTATGGTATGGCTACACCTTC. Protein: CASSLDPGTGRLWYGYTF.